The T cell receptor beta chain described here comes from a study of STAT3 mutations in large granular lymphocyte leukemia. Whole-study findings and limits: Every T-LGLL patient had at least one immunodominant TCRbeta clonotype.

TCRbeta libraries averaged approximately 42,000 productive templates per sample. Generated by immunoSEQ multiplex PCR, the TCRdb table keeps only in-frame clones and is missing some. Seen here are roughly 14,000 clones, roughly 91% observed once, and the top ten hold around 9.3%. Concerning this clone itself: Its matching antigen is unknown.

Germline lookup yields CDR1 WNHNN and CDR2 SYGVQD (reference sequence). This CDR3 is built from 12 residues. Trimming took 7 bases from V and 6 from J, leaving 12 bases between them. The receptor's source is a woman in her fifties or sixties with T-cell large granular lymphocyte leukemia. Some clones in this sample may be carry-over from other donors' samples. Sample: peripheral blood mononuclear cells. The V call is TRBV10-1, the J call TRBJ1-2; D is undetermined. Written as DNA, the CDR3 is TGCGCCAGCAAGTCGGGCCTTCATGGCTACACCTTC. Protein: CASKSGLHGYTF.